The clone carrying this T cell receptor beta chain has ten or more counts. These data belong to a study of Graves' ophthalmopathy and Graves' hyperthyroidism. The CDR3 is 15 residues long. With V trimmed by 5 bases and J by 0 bases, 7 bases remained unmatched. Germline CDR1 and CDR2: SEHNR and FQNEAQ (reference sequence). RNA transcripts were the source from which TCR beta CDR3 regions were amplified. First-round RT-PCR employed HTBI primers, with a second-round multiplex PCR after it. TCRdb independently ran MiXCR on the multiplex PCR reads; one entry per CDR3 protein. The sample yields over a million distinct CDR3 sequences, about 35% seen once.

The TCR comes from an adult man with Graves' hyperthyroidism. This chain joins TRBV7-9 and TRBJ2-7; 7 nucleotides agree with TRBD1. Material: peripheral blood or thyroid tissue (not recorded which). The CDR3 is CASSPGSGGSYEQYF. The CDR3 DNA is TGTGCCAGCAGCCCCGGTTCAGGGGGCTCCTACGAGCAGTACTTC. Filled out from reference TRBV7-9 and TRBJ2-7, the complete variable domain reads DTGVSQNPRHKITKRGQNVTFRCDPISEHNRLYWYRQTLGQGPEFLTYFQNEAQLEKSRLLSDRFSAERPKGSFSTLEIQRTEQGDSAMYLCASSPGSGGSYEQYFGPGTRLTVT.